This T cell receptor (beta chain) emerged from a study of siplizumab effects on memory and regulatory T cells. Assayed TCR templates numbered about 10^5 for each sample. Only in-frame clones appear in the TCRdb table, and some are missing; sequencing was by immunoSEQ multiplex PCR. The table lists more than 95,000 clones, roughly 91% of them singletons. With regard to this clone: Antigen specificity is unknown.

The germline V and J ends were trimmed by 6 bases and 1 base, with 15 bases remaining between them. Germline-derived CDR1 and CDR2 are KGHSH and LQKENI. CDR3 length: 15 residues. Study-level results: Siplizumab significantly reduced alloreactive sequences traceable to unstimulated CD4+ memory cells. Many proliferating CD4+ or CD8+ clones remained unclassified. Roughly 75-96% of them could not be assigned either a naive or a memory phenotype. To unstimulated subsets, only a minor fraction of alloreactive clones could be mapped.

The chain uses TRBV18 and TRBJ1-1; weak D call: TRBD1 (5 bases). The clonotype originates from a human donor in good health. The sequencing sample was made of CD4+ T cells sorted from blood. The CDR3 loop reads CASSPGGRGNTEAFF. The CDR3 DNA reads as TGTGCCAGCTCGCCCGGGGGTCGGGGGAACACTGAAGCTTTCTTT.